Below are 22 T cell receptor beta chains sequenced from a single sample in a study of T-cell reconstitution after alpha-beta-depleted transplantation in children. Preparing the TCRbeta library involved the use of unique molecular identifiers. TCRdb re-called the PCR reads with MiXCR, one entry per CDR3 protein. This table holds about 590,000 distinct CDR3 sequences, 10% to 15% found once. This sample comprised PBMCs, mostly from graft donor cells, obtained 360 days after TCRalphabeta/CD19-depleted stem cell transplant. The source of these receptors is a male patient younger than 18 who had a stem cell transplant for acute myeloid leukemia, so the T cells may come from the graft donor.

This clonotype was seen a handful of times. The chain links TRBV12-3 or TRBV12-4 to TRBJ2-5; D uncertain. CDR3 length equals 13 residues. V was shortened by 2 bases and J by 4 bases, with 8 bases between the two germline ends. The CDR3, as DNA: TGTGCCAGCAGTTTAAGGTTTGGAGAGACCCAGTACTTC. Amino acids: CASSLRFGETQYF.

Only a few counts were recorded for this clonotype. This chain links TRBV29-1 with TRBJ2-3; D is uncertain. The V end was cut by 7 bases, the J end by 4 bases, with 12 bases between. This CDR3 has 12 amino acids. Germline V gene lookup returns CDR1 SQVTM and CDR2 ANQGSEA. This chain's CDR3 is CSAGSRADTQYF. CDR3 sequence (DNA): TGCAGCGCAGGTTCTCGGGCAGATACGCAGTATTTT.

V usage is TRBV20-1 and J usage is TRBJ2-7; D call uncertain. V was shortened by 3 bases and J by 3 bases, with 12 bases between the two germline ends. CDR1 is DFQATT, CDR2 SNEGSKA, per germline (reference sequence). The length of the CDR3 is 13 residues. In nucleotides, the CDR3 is TGCAGTGCTAGTGCCTCCAGATACTACGAGCAGTACTTC. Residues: CSASASRYYEQYF.

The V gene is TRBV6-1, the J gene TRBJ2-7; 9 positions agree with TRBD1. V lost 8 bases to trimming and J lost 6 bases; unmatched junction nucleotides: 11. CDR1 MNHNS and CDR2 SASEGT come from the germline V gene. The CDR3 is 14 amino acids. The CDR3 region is CASRPGQGSGEQYF. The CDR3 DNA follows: TGTGCCAGCCGGCCGGGACAGGGTTCCGGCGAGCAGTACTTC.

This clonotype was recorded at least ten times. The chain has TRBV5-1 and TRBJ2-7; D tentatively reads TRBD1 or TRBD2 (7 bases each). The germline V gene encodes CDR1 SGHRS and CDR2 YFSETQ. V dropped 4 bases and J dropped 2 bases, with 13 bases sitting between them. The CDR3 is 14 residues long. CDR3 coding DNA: TGCGCCAGCAGCCCAGCGGGGACAGCCTACGAGCAGTACTTC. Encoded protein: CASSPAGTAYEQYF.

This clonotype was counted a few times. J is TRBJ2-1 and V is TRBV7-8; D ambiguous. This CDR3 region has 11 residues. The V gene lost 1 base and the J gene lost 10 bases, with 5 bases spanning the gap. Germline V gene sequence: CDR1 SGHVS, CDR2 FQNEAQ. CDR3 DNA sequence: TGTGCCAGCAGCTTAGACTGGGAGCAGTTCTTC. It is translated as CASSLDWEQFF. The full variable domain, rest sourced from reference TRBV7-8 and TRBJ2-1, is GAGVSQSPRYKVAKRGQDVALRCDPISGHVSLFWYQQALGQGPEFLTYFQNEAQLDKSGLPSDRFFAERPEGSVSTLKIQRTQQEDSAVYLCASSLDWEQFFGPGTRLTVL.

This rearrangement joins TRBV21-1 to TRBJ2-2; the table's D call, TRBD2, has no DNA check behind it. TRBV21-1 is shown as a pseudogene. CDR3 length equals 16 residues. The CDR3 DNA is TGTGCCAGCAGCAAAGACCAGCGGGAGGCCCTAGGGGAGCTGTTTTTT. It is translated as CASSKDQREALGELFF.

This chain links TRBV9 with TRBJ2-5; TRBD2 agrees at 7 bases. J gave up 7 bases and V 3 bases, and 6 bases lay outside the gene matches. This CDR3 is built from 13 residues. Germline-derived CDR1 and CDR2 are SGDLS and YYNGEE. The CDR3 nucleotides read TGTGCCAGCAGCGCCAGACTAGCCGGGACCCAGTACTTC. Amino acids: CASSARLAGTQYF.

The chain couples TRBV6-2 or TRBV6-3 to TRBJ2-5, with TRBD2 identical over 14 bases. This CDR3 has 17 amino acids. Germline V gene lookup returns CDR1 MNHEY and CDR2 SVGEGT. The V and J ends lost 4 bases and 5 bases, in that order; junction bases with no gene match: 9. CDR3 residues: CASSSTQGLAGGETQYF. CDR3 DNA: TGTGCCAGCAGTTCCACGCAAGGACTAGCGGGAGGCGAGACCCAGTACTTC.

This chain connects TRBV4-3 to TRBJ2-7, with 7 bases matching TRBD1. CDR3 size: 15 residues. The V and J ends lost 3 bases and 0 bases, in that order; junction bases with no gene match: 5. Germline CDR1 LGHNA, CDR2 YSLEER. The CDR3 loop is CASSHRPGGSYEQYF. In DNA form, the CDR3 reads TGCGCCAGCAGCCACCGTCCAGGGGGCTCCTACGAGCAGTACTTC.

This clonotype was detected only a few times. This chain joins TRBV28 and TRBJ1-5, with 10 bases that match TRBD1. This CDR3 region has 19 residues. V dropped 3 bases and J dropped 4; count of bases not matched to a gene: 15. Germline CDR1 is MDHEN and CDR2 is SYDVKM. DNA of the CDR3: TGTGCCAGCAGTTTGAGGGGACAGGGGCCTTCCTTATGGAATCAGCCCCAGCATTTT. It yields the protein CASSLRGQGPSLWNQPQHF.

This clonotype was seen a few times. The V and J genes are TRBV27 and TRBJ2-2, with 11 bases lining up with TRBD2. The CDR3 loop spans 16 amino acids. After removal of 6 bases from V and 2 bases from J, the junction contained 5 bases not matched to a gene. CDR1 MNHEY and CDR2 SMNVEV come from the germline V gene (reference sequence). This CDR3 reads CASRPLAGENTGELFF. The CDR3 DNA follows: TGTGCCAGCAGGCCACTAGCGGGAGAAAACACCGGGGAGCTGTTTTTT.

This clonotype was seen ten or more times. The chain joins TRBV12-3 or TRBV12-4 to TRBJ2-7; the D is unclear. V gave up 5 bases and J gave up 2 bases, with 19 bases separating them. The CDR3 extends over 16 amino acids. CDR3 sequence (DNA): TGTGCCAGCAGTCCCCGGGCCCTATTACTGACCTACGAGCAGTACTTC. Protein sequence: CASSPRALLLTYEQYF.

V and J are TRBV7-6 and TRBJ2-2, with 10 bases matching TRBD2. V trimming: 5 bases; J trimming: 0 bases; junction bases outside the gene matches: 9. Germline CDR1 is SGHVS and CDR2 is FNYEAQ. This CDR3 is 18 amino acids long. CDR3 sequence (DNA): TGTGCCAGCAGCCCATATGGACTAGCGGCAGCGAACACCGGGGAGCTGTTTTTT. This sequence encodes CASSPYGLAAANTGELFF.

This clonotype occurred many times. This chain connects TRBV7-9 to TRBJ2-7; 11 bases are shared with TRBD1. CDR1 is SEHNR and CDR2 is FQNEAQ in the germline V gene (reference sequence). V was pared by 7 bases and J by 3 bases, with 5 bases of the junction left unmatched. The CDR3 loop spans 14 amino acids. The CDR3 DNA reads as TGTGCCAGCATACGGACAGGGGGCCACTACGAGCAGTACTTC. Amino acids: CASIRTGGHYEQYF.

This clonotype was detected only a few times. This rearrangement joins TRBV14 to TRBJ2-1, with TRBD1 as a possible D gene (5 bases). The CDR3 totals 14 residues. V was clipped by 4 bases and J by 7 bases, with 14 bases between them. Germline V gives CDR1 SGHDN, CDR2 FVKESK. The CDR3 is CASSLRGHLNEQFF. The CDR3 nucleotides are TGTGCCAGCAGCCTAAGAGGACATTTGAATGAGCAGTTCTTC.

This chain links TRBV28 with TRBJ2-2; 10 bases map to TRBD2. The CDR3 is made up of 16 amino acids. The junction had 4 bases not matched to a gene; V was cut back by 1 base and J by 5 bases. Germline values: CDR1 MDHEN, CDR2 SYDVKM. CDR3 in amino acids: CASSLSPSGRTGELFF. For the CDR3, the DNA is TGTGCCAGCAGTTTATCTCCTAGCGGGAGAACCGGGGAGCTGTTTTTT.

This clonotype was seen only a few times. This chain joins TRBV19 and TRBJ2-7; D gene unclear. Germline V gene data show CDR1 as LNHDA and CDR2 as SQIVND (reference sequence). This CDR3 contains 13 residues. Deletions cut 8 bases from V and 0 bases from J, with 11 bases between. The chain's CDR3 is CASSFLNSYEQYF. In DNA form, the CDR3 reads TGTGCCAGTTCGTTCCTTAACTCCTACGAGCAGTACTTC.

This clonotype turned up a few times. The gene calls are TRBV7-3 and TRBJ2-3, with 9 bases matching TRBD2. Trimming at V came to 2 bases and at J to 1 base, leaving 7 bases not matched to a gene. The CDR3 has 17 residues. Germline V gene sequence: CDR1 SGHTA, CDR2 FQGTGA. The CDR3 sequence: CASSLLRGRAGTDTQYF. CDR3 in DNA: TGTGCCAGCAGCTTATTGCGCGGGAGGGCCGGCACAGATACGCAGTATTTT.

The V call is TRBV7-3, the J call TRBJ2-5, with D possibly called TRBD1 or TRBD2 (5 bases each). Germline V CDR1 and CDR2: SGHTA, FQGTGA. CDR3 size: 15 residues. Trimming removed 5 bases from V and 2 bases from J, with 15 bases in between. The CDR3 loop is CASSRSPGTQETQYF. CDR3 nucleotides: TGTGCCAGCAGCCGCAGCCCCGGGACGCAAGAGACCCAGTACTTC.

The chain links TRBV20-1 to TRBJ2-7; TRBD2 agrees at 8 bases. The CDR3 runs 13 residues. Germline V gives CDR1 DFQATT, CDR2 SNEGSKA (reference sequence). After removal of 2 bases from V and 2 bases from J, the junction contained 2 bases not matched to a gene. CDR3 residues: CSARKAGAYEQYF. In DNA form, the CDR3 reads TGCAGTGCTAGAAAAGCGGGGGCCTACGAGCAGTACTTC.

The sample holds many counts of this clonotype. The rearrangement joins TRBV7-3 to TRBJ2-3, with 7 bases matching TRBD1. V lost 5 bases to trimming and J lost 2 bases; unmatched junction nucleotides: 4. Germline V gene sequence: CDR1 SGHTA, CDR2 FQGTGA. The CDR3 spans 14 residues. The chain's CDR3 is CASSVTGITDTQYF. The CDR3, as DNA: TGTGCCAGCAGCGTGACAGGGATCACAGATACGCAGTATTTT.